The clone carrying this T cell receptor (beta chain) occurred a few times. CDR3 length: 14 amino acids. V lost 4 bases, J lost 6 bases, and 2 bases stayed unmatched. Germline V gives CDR1 MGHRA, CDR2 YSYEKL. This entry is derived from a study of Ad26.COV2.S vaccination and SARS-CoV-2 variants. For the study at large: Into the muscle, Ad26.COV2.S was dosed once or twice, 56 days apart.

Treatment given: over 15 received Ad26.COV2.S at low or high dose, single or two shots; about five received placebo; per-sample allocation not given. Each sample was drawn 63 days after the first injection (of vaccine or placebo). Libraries were prepared by immunoSEQ multiplex PCR; TCRdb keeps only in-frame clonotypes and omits some of them. Of approximately 410,000 clones in the sample, roughly 90% were seen once. The origin of this receptor is a person between 18 and 60 years old who received the Ad26.COV2.S COVID-19 vaccine or a placebo. The specimen was peripheral blood, collected in a trial of Ad26.COV2.S vaccine versus placebo. The rearrangement uses TRBV4-1 and TRBJ1-5; TRBD1 matches at 11 bases. In DNA form, the CDR3 reads TGCGCCAGCAGCCTCGGGACAGGGGGTCAGCCCCAGCATTTT. Its protein product is CASSLGTGGQPQHF.